This entry is about one T cell receptor beta chain. Its matching antigen is unknown. Expressed TCRB transcripts got sequenced, as all isolated RNA was reverse transcribed. The repertoire was sequenced with immunoSEQ multiplex PCR; TCRdb's copy has only in-frame clones and lacks some. The profile shows 300,000 to 450,000 clones, around 13% of them singletons. The record originates from a study of beta chain features in type 1 diabetes. Notes on the study in general: The similarity of naive, central memory and Treg TCRB repertoires appeared greater among patients than among healthy donors. The study found moderately but significantly shorter TCRB CDR3s in all four CD4+ subsets of Type 1 diabetes patients.

Per the germline V gene, CDR1 is SEHNR and CDR2 is FQNEAQ (reference sequence). The CDR3 is 15 amino acids. Trimming cost V 0 bases and J 0 bases, with 8 bases left between them. CD4+ naive, central memory, regulatory and stem cell-like memory cells were sorted via CD45RO/CCR7/CD25/CD127/CD95/CD27. V usage is TRBV7-9 and J usage is TRBJ1-2; no firm D call. The sample consisted of naive CD4+ T cells from blood. The clonotype was recovered from a woman aged 18-29 years with type 1 diabetes. The CDR3 spells CASSLAAVANYGYTF. The CDR3 region has the DNA TGTGCCAGCAGCTTAGCGGCGGTAGCTAACTATGGCTACACCTTC.